This TCR beta chain originates from a study of blood T cells in healthy people across ages. General observations from the study: The study lacked donor CMV status, which possibly confounded expanded clonotype changes.

A minimum of 7 million PBMCs was isolated per sample. As concerns this clonotype: The antigen remains unidentified.

V lost 4 bases to trimming and J lost 6 bases; unmatched junction nucleotides: 10. Germline CDR1 is SGHDT and CDR2 is YYEEEE. The CDR3 sequence is 15 residues long. Through a sample-barcoded 5' primer and a J-beta primer mix, a second PCR was run for roughly 6 to 12 cycles. Paired-end reads containing CDR3 totaled no fewer than 2.5 million for each sample. TCRdb called the 5' RACE reads again in MiXCR, with one record for every CDR3 protein. This table has approximately 1,700,000 distinct CDR3 sequences, roughly two fifths appearing once. V gene TRBV5-6 combines with J gene TRBJ1-2, with 9 bases identical to TRBD1. Sample: blood. This clonotype was obtained from a human donor in good health. In DNA, the CDR3 is TGTGCCAGCAGCCCAATTTCCGGGACAGGGAATGGCTACACCTTC. Translating it yields CASSPISGTGNGYTF.